This TCR beta chain was identified in a study of blood T cells in healthy people across ages. Overall study context: About one barcoded beta molecule was captured per two T cells (by template switching). Study-level points and caveats: Naive and antigen-experienced cells could not be conclusively compared, given unsorted PBMCs.

Extraction of total RNA produced a minimum of 6 micrograms from each sample. In the case of this clonotype: Its antigen is currently unknown.

The germline V gene has CDR1 MNHNY and CDR2 SVGAGI (reference sequence). Trimming pared 2 bases from V and 5 bases from J, leaving 12 bases between. The CDR3 length is 14 residues. Primers used in a second PCR of about 7 to 11 cycles were a sample-barcoded 5' primer and a J-beta primer mix. MiXCR was run by TCRdb on the 5' RACE reads, yielding one entry per CDR3 protein. The sample holds about 1.8 million distinct CDR3 sequences; less than 50% are singletons and the top ten take less than 2.5%. This receptor was taken from a woman in her 40s in good health. The specimen sequenced was blood. The V call is TRBV6-6, the J call TRBJ2-5; TRBD2 is a possible D gene (6 bases). CDR3 sequence reads: CASSYGPGVETQYF. The CDR3 DNA follows: TGTGCCAGCAGTTACGGGCCGGGGGTGGAGACCCAGTACTTC.